A selection of T cell receptor beta chains follows, all from one sample in a study of shared clonotypes between healthy human individuals. Method: immunoSEQ multiplex PCR; TCRdb's copy keeps in-frame clones and lacks some. Of 2.3 million or so clones in the sample, 90% to 95% are singletons; the top ten hold under 0.45%. The source material was naive CD4+ T cells from PBMCs. The receptors shown here come from a man younger than 35 in good health. Some clones in this sample may be carry-over from other donors' samples. Both conserved end residues are part of each CDR3. Each record gives: D gene, V gene, clone size, J gene, CDR3 DNA, CDR3 protein. The D gene is left open where the match is weak. A clone size is listed for some rows: how often the clone was seen (once, few, many), or a class if it is expanded.

D gene: TRBD1
V gene: TRBV5-4
clone size: NA
J gene: TRBJ2-7
CDR3 DNA: TGTGCCAGCAGTTCCGCCGGGACAGGGGGCTACGAGCAGTACTTC
CDR3 protein: CASSSAGTGGYEQYF

D gene: NA
V gene: TRBV20-1
clone size: NA
J gene: TRBJ2-1
CDR3 DNA: TGCAGACCACATGGCAATGAGCAGTTCTTC
CDR3 protein: CRPHGNEQFF

D gene: NA
V gene: TRBV5-1
clone size: once
J gene: TRBJ2-1
CDR3 DNA: TGCGCCAGCAGCTTGGGTACGACGGGAGTTAGGAGGAATGAGCAGTTCTTC
CDR3 protein: CASSLGTTGVRRNEQFF

D gene: NA
V gene: TRBV30
clone size: NA
J gene: TRBJ1-3
CDR3 DNA: TGTGCCTGGAGTGTTAAGGGGAACACCATATATTTT
CDR3 protein: CAWSVKGNTIYF

D gene: NA
V gene: TRBV2
clone size: NA
J gene: TRBJ2-1
CDR3 DNA: TGTGCCAGCAGGGGATACTCCTACAATGAGCAGTTCTTC
CDR3 protein: CASRGYSYNEQFF

D gene: NA
V gene: TRBV7-2
clone size: NA
J gene: TRBJ2-3
CDR3 DNA: TGTGCCAGCAGCCTAACAGATACGCAGTATTTT
CDR3 protein: CASSLTDTQYF

D gene: NA
V gene: TRBV5-1
clone size: NA
J gene: TRBJ2-3
CDR3 DNA: TGCGCCAGCAGCTCCCAGAACACAGATACGCAGTATTTT
CDR3 protein: CASSSQNTDTQYF

D gene: NA
V gene: TRBV5-1
clone size: NA
J gene: TRBJ1-1
CDR3 DNA: TGCGCCAGCAGCTTGCAATTACCGATGAACACTGAAGCTTTCTTT
CDR3 protein: CASSLQLPMNTEAFF

D gene: NA
V gene: TRBV6-1
clone size: NA
J gene: TRBJ1-2
CDR3 DNA: TGTGCCAGCAGTGAAGCACGGCAGAACTATGGCTACACCTTC
CDR3 protein: CASSEARQNYGYTF

D gene: NA
V gene: TRBV6-6
clone size: NA
J gene: TRBJ1-3
CDR3 DNA: TGTGCCAGCAGTTACTCGGGAAACACCATATATTTT
CDR3 protein: CASSYSGNTIYF

D gene: NA
V gene: TRBV19
clone size: NA
J gene: TRBJ2-5
CDR3 DNA: TGTGCCAGTAGTATAAGAGGCACCACCGAAGAGACCCAGTACTTC
CDR3 protein: CASSIRGTTEETQYF

D gene: NA
V gene: TRBV20-1
clone size: NA
J gene: TRBJ2-7
CDR3 DNA: TGCAGTGCTAGGAGCCGCTACGAGCAGTACTTC
CDR3 protein: CSARSRYEQYF

D gene: TRBD1
V gene: TRBV11-2
clone size: NA
J gene: TRBJ1-5
CDR3 DNA: TGTGCCAGCAGCACGACAGGGTATCAGCCCCAGCATTTT
CDR3 protein: CASSTTGYQPQHF

D gene: NA
V gene: TRBV7-3
clone size: once
J gene: TRBJ2-2
CDR3 DNA: TGTGCCAGCAGCCCAAGTGGGACAAGGAACACCGGGGAGCTGTTTTTT
CDR3 protein: CASSPSGTRNTGELFF

D gene: NA
V gene: TRBV2
clone size: NA
J gene: TRBJ1-1
CDR3 DNA: TGTGCCAGCAGTGGGGAGCCACCTACGGACACTGAAGCTTTCTTT
CDR3 protein: CASSGEPPTDTEAFF

D gene: NA
V gene: TRBV6-5
clone size: NA
J gene: TRBJ2-2
CDR3 DNA: TGTGCCAGCAGAACACGGTTCGGGACCGGGGAGCTGTTTTTT
CDR3 protein: CASRTRFGTGELFF

D gene: NA
V gene: TRBV4-1
clone size: NA
J gene: TRBJ2-7
CDR3 DNA: TGCGCCAGCAGCCCCCGGGACACCTACTACGAGCAGTACTTC
CDR3 protein: CASSPRDTYYEQYF

D gene: NA
V gene: TRBV5-1
clone size: NA
J gene: TRBJ1-1
CDR3 DNA: TGCGCCAGCAGCTTGAACGCCGGAGAAGCTTTCTTT
CDR3 protein: CASSLNAGEAFF

D gene: NA
V gene: TRBV4-2
clone size: NA
J gene: TRBJ1-3
CDR3 DNA: TGTGCCAGCAGCCAAGACAGCCCCGCTGGTGGAAACACCATATATTTT
CDR3 protein: CASSQDSPAGGNTIYF

D gene: NA
V gene: TRBV5-1
clone size: few
J gene: TRBJ1-2
CDR3 DNA: TGCGCCAGCAGCTTGGCAGGGGATGGCTACACCTTC
CDR3 protein: CASSLAGDGYTF

D gene: NA
V gene: TRBV28
clone size: NA
J gene: TRBJ1-2
CDR3 DNA: TGTGCCAGCAGCCCACAGGGAAACTATGGCTACACCTTC
CDR3 protein: CASSPQGNYGYTF

D gene: TRBD2
V gene: TRBV5-4
clone size: NA
J gene: TRBJ2-7
CDR3 DNA: TGTGCCAGCAGCCCGGCCCAAAGCGGGAGGGCCGGGGAGCAGTACTTC
CDR3 protein: CASSPAQSGRAGEQYF

D gene: NA
V gene: TRBV15
clone size: few
J gene: TRBJ2-7
CDR3 DNA: TGTGCCACCAGCAGAGACGTCGGCAAGACGGGGATTCGGCAGTACTTC
CDR3 protein: CATSRDVGKTGIRQYF

D gene: NA
V gene: TRBV21-1
clone size: NA
J gene: TRBJ2-7
CDR3 DNA: TGTGCCAGCGAGGGGGTTTACGAGCAGTACTTC
CDR3 protein: CASEGVYEQYF

D gene: NA
V gene: TRBV7-3
clone size: NA
J gene: TRBJ2-7
CDR3 DNA: TGTGCCAGCAGCTTAAATAACCCGGGAGTCCGAGGAAACGAGCAGTACTTC
CDR3 protein: CASSLNNPGVRGNEQYF

D gene: NA
V gene: TRBV4-2
clone size: few
J gene: TRBJ1-2
CDR3 DNA: TGTGCCAGCAGCCAAGATGTAAGGCCGTTCTATGGCTACACCTTC
CDR3 protein: CASSQDVRPFYGYTF

D gene: TRBD2
V gene: TRBV14
clone size: NA
J gene: TRBJ2-3
CDR3 DNA: TGTGCCAGCAGCCAGCTCCGGACTAGCGGGTCTAGCACAGATACGCAGTATTTT
CDR3 protein: CASSQLRTSGSSTDTQYF

D gene: NA
V gene: TRBV28
clone size: once
J gene: TRBJ2-5
CDR3 DNA: TGTGCCAGCAGTTTAGGGACAGAGACCCAGTACTTC
CDR3 protein: CASSLGTETQYF

D gene: TRBD1
V gene: TRBV6-1
clone size: NA
J gene: TRBJ1-1
CDR3 DNA: TGTGCCAGCAGTGGACCACAGGGGTATTTGAACACTGAAGCTTTCTTT
CDR3 protein: CASSGPQGYLNTEAFF

D gene: TRBD2
V gene: TRBV4-3
clone size: NA
J gene: TRBJ2-1
CDR3 DNA: TGCGCCAGCAGCCCGACTAGCGGAGGGAACAATGAGCAGTTCTTC
CDR3 protein: CASSPTSGGNNEQFF

D gene: TRBD1
V gene: TRBV28
clone size: NA
J gene: TRBJ2-3
CDR3 DNA: TGTGCCAGCAGCCCCGGGACAGGGAGCACAGATACGCAGTATTTT
CDR3 protein: CASSPGTGSTDTQYF

D gene: NA
V gene: TRBV7-2
clone size: NA
J gene: TRBJ1-1
CDR3 DNA: TGTGCCAGCAGCTTTAGACAGGTGAACACTGAAGCTTTCTTT
CDR3 protein: CASSFRQVNTEAFF

D gene: TRBD1
V gene: TRBV5-1
clone size: NA
J gene: TRBJ1-5
CDR3 DNA: TGCGCCAGCAGCTTGGGGGACAGCGGCAATCAGCCCCAGCATTTT
CDR3 protein: CASSLGDSGNQPQHF

D gene: NA
V gene: TRBV28
clone size: NA
J gene: TRBJ1-4
CDR3 DNA: TGTGCCAGCAGTTCCCGGGGGTTGGGAGCAAATGAAAAACTGTTTTTT
CDR3 protein: CASSSRGLGANEKLFF

D gene: TRBD2
V gene: TRBV5-1
clone size: once
J gene: TRBJ2-5
CDR3 DNA: TGCGCCAGCAGCTTGGAGAATAGCGGGAGGGCGGAGACCCAGTACTTC
CDR3 protein: CASSLENSGRAETQYF

D gene: TRBD2
V gene: TRBV5-1
clone size: NA
J gene: TRBJ2-3
CDR3 DNA: TGCGCCAGCAACCGGGAGGGATCGGATACGCAGTATTTT
CDR3 protein: CASNREGSDTQYF

D gene: NA
V gene: TRBV7-7
clone size: NA
J gene: TRBJ2-5
CDR3 DNA: TGTGCCAGCAGCGCAACCGGGACCCCCGAAGAGACCCAGTACTTC
CDR3 protein: CASSATGTPEETQYF

D gene: NA
V gene: TRBV7-2
clone size: once
J gene: TRBJ2-1
CDR3 DNA: TGTGCCAGCAGCTTAGCTTCCGGAAGGGGGAATGAGCAGTTCTTC
CDR3 protein: CASSLASGRGNEQFF

D gene: NA
V gene: TRBV27
clone size: NA
J gene: TRBJ1-1
CDR3 DNA: TGTGCCAGCAGTTACTCGACAGGACTGAACACTGAAGCTTTCTTT
CDR3 protein: CASSYSTGLNTEAFF

D gene: NA
V gene: TRBV28
clone size: NA
J gene: TRBJ2-5
CDR3 DNA: TGTGCCAGCAGTACAACCCAGGAGACCCAGTACTTC
CDR3 protein: CASSTTQETQYF

D gene: NA
V gene: TRBV28
clone size: NA
J gene: TRBJ1-1
CDR3 DNA: TGTGCCAGCAGTTTATGGGAACAGGGAAACACTGAAGCTTTCTTT
CDR3 protein: CASSLWEQGNTEAFF

D gene: TRBD1
V gene: TRBV27
clone size: NA
J gene: TRBJ1-5
CDR3 DNA: TGTGCCAGCAGACCAGGGACAGGTGGTATGGGAGAGCCCCAGCATTTT
CDR3 protein: CASRPGTGGMGEPQHF

D gene: TRBD1
V gene: TRBV7-9
clone size: NA
J gene: TRBJ2-5
CDR3 DNA: TGTGCCAGCAGCCCATCCGACAGGGGGGGGACCCAGTACTTC
CDR3 protein: CASSPSDRGGTQYF

D gene: NA
V gene: TRBV7-2
clone size: NA
J gene: TRBJ2-5
CDR3 DNA: TGTGCCAGCAGCTTATTTCGCTACCGGGAGACCCAGTACTTC
CDR3 protein: CASSLFRYRETQYF

D gene: TRBD1
V gene: TRBV7-3
clone size: once
J gene: TRBJ2-1
CDR3 DNA: TGTGCCAGCAGCTCAGGGACAGGATCCTACAATGAGCAGTTCTTC
CDR3 protein: CASSSGTGSYNEQFF

D gene: NA
V gene: TRBV5-4
clone size: NA
J gene: TRBJ1-5
CDR3 DNA: TGTGCCAGCAGCTTGGACAGGGATCAGCCCCAGCATTTT
CDR3 protein: CASSLDRDQPQHF

D gene: TRBD1
V gene: TRBV28
clone size: NA
J gene: TRBJ1-1
CDR3 DNA: TGTGCCAGCAGTCCCCCGACAGGGGGTGGATTAAGTGAAGCTTTCTTT
CDR3 protein: CASSPPTGGGLSEAFF

D gene: NA
V gene: TRBV7-9
clone size: once
J gene: TRBJ1-3
CDR3 DNA: TGTGCCAGCACCACCGATGGCTCCTCTGGAAACACCATATATTTT
CDR3 protein: CASTTDGSSGNTIYF

D gene: NA
V gene: TRBV25-1
clone size: NA
J gene: TRBJ1-1
CDR3 DNA: TGTGCCAGCCTCGGGGGGAGGGAAGCTTTCTTT
CDR3 protein: CASLGGREAFF

D gene: NA
V gene: TRBV7-2
clone size: NA
J gene: TRBJ2-1
CDR3 DNA: TGTGCCAGCAGCTTAGTTTTGGCCCTGGCCTACAATGAGCAGTTCTTC
CDR3 protein: CASSLVLALAYNEQFF

D gene: NA
V gene: TRBV9
clone size: once
J gene: TRBJ2-7
CDR3 DNA: TGTGCCAGCAGCGTAGATCAGGGACCCTACGAGCAGTACTTC
CDR3 protein: CASSVDQGPYEQYF

D gene: TRBD1
V gene: TRBV6-6
clone size: NA
J gene: TRBJ1-4
CDR3 DNA: TGTGCCAGCAGTCAGCAGGGGGCAATCGGTGAAAAACTGTTTTTT
CDR3 protein: CASSQQGAIGEKLFF

D gene: NA
V gene: TRBV6-1
clone size: NA
J gene: TRBJ2-7
CDR3 DNA: TGTGCCAGCAGCGCGTCGCGAGGGGAGCAGTACTTC
CDR3 protein: CASSASRGEQYF

D gene: NA
V gene: TRBV29-1
clone size: NA
J gene: TRBJ2-1
CDR3 DNA: TGCAGCGCCGCGAGGTACGGGGGTGGTAGCTCCTACAATGAGCAGTTCTTC
CDR3 protein: CSAARYGGGSSYNEQFF

D gene: NA
V gene: TRBV7-3
clone size: NA
J gene: TRBJ2-5
CDR3 DNA: TGTGCCAGCAGCCCCCCGGGGACCGCTGTGACCCAGTACTTC
CDR3 protein: CASSPPGTAVTQYF

D gene: NA
V gene: TRBV12-5
clone size: once
J gene: TRBJ1-1
CDR3 DNA: TGTGCTAGTGGATACGACAGAAACACTGAAGCTTTCTTT
CDR3 protein: CASGYDRNTEAFF

D gene: NA
V gene: TRBV30
clone size: NA
J gene: TRBJ2-2
CDR3 DNA: TGTGCCTGGAGTAGTGCGTCTAGCACCAACACCGGGGAGCTGTTTTTT
CDR3 protein: CAWSSASSTNTGELFF

D gene: TRBD2
V gene: TRBV9
clone size: once
J gene: TRBJ2-3
CDR3 DNA: TGTGCCAGCAGCGACGGACTAGCGGGACGAGATACGCAGTATTTT
CDR3 protein: CASSDGLAGRDTQYF

D gene: NA
V gene: TRBV19
clone size: NA
J gene: TRBJ1-5
CDR3 DNA: TGTGCCAGTAGTAACAACGGGCCGCAGGGCAATCAGCCCCAGCATTTT
CDR3 protein: CASSNNGPQGNQPQHF